Reported below is one T cell receptor (beta chain). The table came from immunoSEQ multiplex PCR; TCRdb's copy has only in-frame clones and leaves some out. Here the sample spans over 200,000 clones, roughly 80% being singletons. The data stem from a study of blood T cell repertoires in COVID-19. The CDR3 extends over 12 amino acids. Germline lookup yields CDR1 SGHAT and CDR2 FQNNGV. Trimming cost V 4 bases and J 0 bases, with 4 bases left between them. The chain carries TRBV11-2 and TRBJ2-7; D is ambiguous. Sample: peripheral blood. The receptor comes from a human donor in a cohort sampled during active COVID-19. The CDR3, as DNA: TGTGCCAGCAGCTCACACTCCTACGAGCAGTACTTC. This encodes CASSSHSYEQYF.